This passage covers 32 T cell receptor beta chains from one sample sequenced in a study of OX40 agonist ivuxolimab in advanced cancers. Sequencing used immunoSEQ multiplex PCR; TCRdb keeps in-frame clones, though not all of them. The table has just under 55,000 clones, 70% to 80% seen once. The specimen was CD4+ or CD8+ T cells sorted from blood, collected in a trial of the OX40 agonist ivuxolimab. Receptor source: an adult with an advanced solid tumor such as melanoma, head and neck, liver or kidney cancer.

The rearrangement joins TRBV6-4 to TRBJ1-1; D gene uncertain. Germline loops: CDR1 MRHNA, CDR2 SNTAGT. V was pared by 2 bases and J by 4 bases, with 14 bases between. CDR3 length equals 15 residues. The CDR3 nucleotides read TGTGCCAGCAGTGACGGAAAGGGCACTGGCACTGAAGCTTTCTTT. Its protein is CASSDGKGTGTEAFF.

The V and J genes are TRBV5-8 and TRBJ1-5; 12 bases are a match to TRBD1. J gave up 4 bases and V 4 bases, and 3 bases lay outside the gene matches. The CDR3 is made up of 15 amino acids. Germline CDR1 and CDR2: SGHTS and YDEGEE. The CDR3 DNA follows: TGTGCCAGCAGCCAGGGACAGGGGGCGAATCAGCCCCAGCATTTT. It specifies CASSQGQGANQPQHF. Together with reference TRBV5-8 and TRBJ1-5, the CDR3 gives the full variable domain: EAGVTQSPTHLIKTRGQQATLRCSPISGHTSVYWYQQALGLGLQFLLWYDEGEERNRGNFPPRFSGRQFPNYSSELNVNALELEDSALYLCASSQGQGANQPQHFGDGTRLSIL.

The CDR3 nucleotides read TGTGCCAGCAGGTCCAGGGGCACCAACTATGGCTACACCTTC. This codes for CASRSRGTNYGYTF. The J gene is TRBJ1-2, the V gene TRBV27; the D gene is possibly TRBD1 (6 bases). The CDR3 extends over 14 amino acids. Germline V gives CDR1 MNHEY, CDR2 SMNVEV (reference sequence). V was shortened by 6 bases and J by 2 bases, with 13 bases between the two germline ends.

This clone has just one count. V usage is TRBV13 and J usage is TRBJ2-3; 9 nucleotides align to TRBD1. CDR3 length equals 18 residues. Per the germline V gene, CDR1 is PRHDT and CDR2 is FYEKMQ (reference sequence). The V and J ends lost 5 bases and 1 base, in that order; junction bases with no gene match: 13. CDR3: CASSRNRGPPVGTDTQYF. The DNA of the CDR3 is TGTGCCAGCAGCAGAAACAGGGGGCCGCCGGTTGGCACAGATACGCAGTATTTT.

This clone was observed a single time. The rearrangement links TRBV5-6 to TRBJ2-6; weak D call: TRBD1 (6 bases). The CDR3 runs 16 residues. Germline CDR1 is SGHDT and CDR2 is YYEEEE. Trimming left V 0 bases short and J 0 bases short, with 7 bases between. CDR3 sequence (DNA): TGTGCCAGCAGCTTGGACAGGGACTCTGGGGCCAACGTCCTGACTTTC. The encoded protein is CASSLDRDSGANVLTF.

CDR3 sequence: CASSVGGEYYTF. The CDR3 DNA is TGTGCCAGCAGCGTAGGGGGGGAGTACTACACCTTC. The chain employs TRBV9 and TRBJ1-2; D possibly corresponds to TRBD1 (5 bases). The germline V gene encodes CDR1 SGDLS and CDR2 YYNGEE. The CDR3 has 12 residues. V was shortened by 0 bases and J by 10 bases, with 10 bases between the two germline ends.

The chain couples TRBV5-5 to TRBJ2-3; no clear D. Germline CDR1 is SGHKS and CDR2 is YYEKEE (reference sequence). This CDR3 contains 14 residues. Trimming stripped 6 bases from V and 0 bases from J, with 11 bases between. The CDR3 nucleotides read TGTGCCAGCACGGCCCTACGTAGCACAGATACGCAGTATTTT. As protein: CASTALRSTDTQYF.

J is TRBJ1-1 and V is TRBV7-2; D is uncertain. Germline V gene sequence: CDR1 SGHTA, CDR2 FQGNSA. The V gene lost 0 bases and the J gene lost 2 bases, with 4 bases spanning the gap. This CDR3 has 13 residues. The CDR3 nucleotides are TGTGCCAGCAGCTTAGCGGCAAACACTGAAGCTTTCTTT. Residues: CASSLAANTEAFF.

The chain employs TRBV30 and TRBJ1-5; D unclear. V lost 2 bases to trimming and J lost 3 bases, with 8 bases between them. This CDR3 contains 13 residues. Germline CDR1 GTSNPN, CDR2 SVGIG (reference sequence). The CDR3 DNA is TGTGCCTGGAGTTCGGGGTTCAATCAGCCCCAGCATTTT. Translated: CAWSSGFNQPQHF.

The count of this clone is one. The chain has TRBV7-2 and TRBJ2-7; 8 bases line up with TRBD1. Germline CDR1 and CDR2: SGHTA and FQGNSA. The V gene end was trimmed by 3 bases and the J gene end by 6 bases; junction bases not matched to a gene: 10. The CDR3 spans 15 residues. This chain's CDR3 is CASSLQQTGEREQYF. DNA of the CDR3: TGTGCCAGCAGCTTGCAACAGACAGGGGAACGCGAGCAGTACTTC.

The chain combines TRBV10-2 with TRBJ2-1; 10 bases agree with TRBD2. Looked up from germline, CDR1 is WSHSY and CDR2 is SAAADI. The trim removed 7 bases at V and 4 bases at J, leaving 13 bases unmatched. The CDR3 runs 17 residues. CDR3 region: CASTPTLGLADYNEQFF. The CDR3 DNA sequence: TGCGCCAGCACCCCCACCCTTGGACTAGCGGATTACAATGAGCAGTTCTTC.

V usage is TRBV18 and J usage is TRBJ1-1, with 12 bases identical to TRBD1. This CDR3 is 14 amino acids long. V shed 3 bases, J shed 4 bases, and the junction held 0 bases outside the gene matches. Germline CDR1 is KGHSH and CDR2 is LQKENI. Here the CDR3 reads CASSPGQGATEAFF. CDR3 coding DNA: TGTGCCAGCTCACCGGGACAGGGGGCCACTGAAGCTTTCTTT.

This clone was picked up a small number of times. The rearrangement uses TRBV7-2 and TRBJ2-3; D unclear. CDR1 is SGHTA and CDR2 is FQGNSA in the germline V gene. This CDR3 contains 12 residues. Trimming took off 5 bases at V and 3 bases at J, with 6 bases between the two ends. CDR3 region: CASSPWTDTQYF. DNA of the CDR3: TGTGCCAGCAGCCCCTGGACAGATACGCAGTATTTT.

This clone was seen a handful of times. V usage is TRBV6-5 and J usage is TRBJ2-1; D tentatively reads TRBD1 or TRBD2 (5 bases each). The CDR3 is 15 residues long. Trimming cost V 5 bases and J 3 bases, with 14 bases left between them. Germline loops: CDR1 MNHEY, CDR2 SVGAGI. DNA of the CDR3: TGTGCCAGCAGTATTACGATGAGGGGCTACAATGAGCAGTTCTTC. This encodes CASSITMRGYNEQFF.

The chain employs TRBV6-4 and TRBJ1-5, with TRBD1 as a possible D gene (5 bases). Per the germline V gene, CDR1 is MRHNA and CDR2 is SNTAGT. V was shortened by 4 bases and J by 5 bases, with 9 bases between the two germline ends. The CDR3 loop spans 13 amino acids. The CDR3 spells CASSVQAHQPQHF. CDR3 sequence (DNA): TGTGCCAGCAGTGTACAGGCCCATCAGCCCCAGCATTTT.

V gene TRBV2 combines with J gene TRBJ1-1; D is undetermined. CDR3 length: 12 amino acids. Germline V lookup: CDR1 SNHLY, CDR2 FYNNEI. The V gene lost 4 bases and the J gene lost 8 bases, with 11 bases spanning the gap. The CDR3 DNA sequence: TGTGCCAGCAGTGTCAAAGGGTCGGAAGCTTTCTTT. Translation: CASSVKGSEAFF.

V is TRBV5-6 and J is TRBJ1-2; no definite D call. Germline V lookup: CDR1 SGHDT, CDR2 YYEEEE. V lost 2 bases to trimming and J lost 8 bases, with 7 bases between them. CDR3 length equals 11 residues. The CDR3 coding sequence is TGTGCCAGCAGCTTCCTTCGGGGCTACACCTTC. This translates into CASSFLRGYTF.

The chain couples TRBV2 to TRBJ1-2; the D is unclear. The CDR3 is 11 residues long. Trimming stripped 2 bases from V and 5 bases from J, with 3 bases between. Looked up from germline, CDR1 is SNHLY and CDR2 is FYNNEI. CDR3 amino acids: CASSERYGYTF. CDR3 sequence (DNA): TGTGCCAGCAGTGAACGGTATGGCTACACCTTC.

J is TRBJ2-1 and V is TRBV5-6; 11 bases agree with TRBD2. The CDR3 totals 18 residues. V trimming: 3 bases; J trimming: 2 bases; junction bases outside the gene matches: 10. Per the germline V gene, CDR1 is SGHDT and CDR2 is YYEEEE. CDR3 in DNA: TGTGCCAGCAGCTCGGGAGGTAGCGGGGGGGCCCCCTACAATGAGCAGTTCTTC. It is translated as CASSSGGSGGAPYNEQFF.

The rearrangement links TRBV9 to TRBJ2-1; D may be TRBD1 (6 bases). This CDR3 contains 15 residues. The germline gives CDR1 SGDLS, CDR2 YYNGEE. Between the trimmed V and J ends, which lost 2 bases and 4 bases, there was a span of 13 bases. The CDR3 protein is CASSVRDISYNEQFF. CDR3 DNA: TGTGCCAGCAGCGTCCGGGACATCTCTTACAATGAGCAGTTCTTC.

Comments on this clone: Germline and junction disagree at one end, which may indicate a read error. The chain employs TRBV19 and TRBJ1-3; 9 nucleotides line up with TRBD1. The germline CDR1 and CDR2 sequences are LNHDA and SQIVND (reference sequence). The CDR3 extends over 15 amino acids. CDR3 in amino acids: CASSMPWTGASRVHF. The CDR3 DNA reads TGTGCCAGTAGTATGCCATGGACAGGGGCCTCTAGGGTGCATTTT. Complete variable domain (other parts from reference TRBV19 and TRBJ1-3): DGGITQSPKYLFRKEGQNVTLSCEQNLNHDAMYWYRQDPGQGLRLIYYSQIVNDFQKGDIAEGYSVSREKKESFPLTVTSAQKNPTAFYLCASSMPWTGASRVHFGEGSWLTVV.

The chain uses TRBV6-5 and TRBJ1-3; maybe TRBD1 (6 bases). Germline V CDR1 and CDR2: MNHEY, SVGAGI. The CDR3 covers 14 residues. The V and J ends lost 5 bases and 0 bases respectively, with 8 bases between them. CDR3 in DNA: TGTGCCAGCAGTCGGGACAACTCTGGAAACACCATATATTTT. Protein sequence: CASSRDNSGNTIYF.

This clone was counted a few times. V usage is TRBV7-9 and J usage is TRBJ1-1; TRBD1 might be the D (6 bases). The V and J ends lost 2 bases and 3 bases respectively, with 7 bases between them. The CDR3 covers 13 residues. Germline CDR1 and CDR2: SEHNR and FQNEAQ (reference sequence). The CDR3 spells CASSLRQDTEAFF. The CDR3 region has the DNA TGTGCCAGCAGCTTACGACAGGACACTGAAGCTTTCTTT. The whole variable domain, filled in from reference TRBV7-9 and TRBJ1-1, reads DTGVSQNPRHKITKRGQNVTFRCDPISEHNRLYWYRQTLGQGPEFLTYFQNEAQLEKSRLLSDRFSAERPKGSFSTLEIQRTEQGDSAMYLCASSLRQDTEAFFGQGTRLTVV.

This rearrangement joins TRBV7-9 to TRBJ2-6; D not certain. The length of the CDR3 is 17 residues. V shed 1 base and J shed 0 bases, with 10 bases lying between them. CDR1 is SEHNR, CDR2 FQNEAQ, per germline (reference sequence). For the CDR3, the DNA is TGTGCCAGCAGCTTAGTCGGCGTGGACTCTGGGGCCAACGTCCTGACTTTC. It encodes CASSLVGVDSGANVLTF.

The CDR3 loop is CASSVARNTEAFF. CDR3 sequence (DNA): TGTGCCAGCAGCGTTGCAAGGAACACTGAAGCTTTCTTT. The chain links TRBV13 to TRBJ1-1; D gene uncertain. The CDR3 covers 13 residues. Looked up from germline, CDR1 is PRHDT and CDR2 is FYEKMQ (reference sequence). With 5 bases removed from V and 1 base from J, the gap between germline ends came to 8 bases.

The chain carries TRBV5-1 and TRBJ1-2; D possibly corresponds to TRBD1 (5 bases). The CDR3 runs 17 residues. Germline loops: CDR1 SGHRS, CDR2 YFSETQ. V was shortened by 0 bases and J by 0 bases, with 15 bases between the two germline ends. The chain's CDR3 is CASSLGGRPTPNYGYTF. CDR3 nucleotides: TGCGCCAGCAGCTTGGGGGGCAGGCCGACCCCTAACTATGGCTACACCTTC.

The chain uses TRBV13 and TRBJ2-6; D is perhaps TRBD1 or TRBD2 (5 bases each). Between the trimmed V and J ends, which lost 6 bases and 1 base, there was a span of 19 bases. The CDR3 sequence is 18 residues long. Per the germline V gene, CDR1 is PRHDT and CDR2 is FYEKMQ (reference sequence). CDR3 amino acids: CASRPRGARGSGANVLTF. In DNA, the CDR3 is TGTGCCAGCAGACCTAGAGGGGCCCGAGGGTCTGGGGCCAACGTCCTGACTTTC.

The table lists this clone with a count of one. The chain recombines TRBV5-8 with TRBJ2-2; no clear D gene. The CDR3 has 20 residues. The germline V gene has CDR1 SGHTS and CDR2 YDEGEE. Deletions cut 2 bases from V and 0 bases from J, with 23 bases between. CDR3 DNA: TGTGCCAGCAGCTTTGTCGGTGGTTGGATCGGGTTCTCGAACACCGGGGAGCTGTTTTTT. Translating it yields CASSFVGGWIGFSNTGELFF. Full variable domain (rest looked up from reference TRBV5-8 and TRBJ2-2): EAGVTQSPTHLIKTRGQQATLRCSPISGHTSVYWYQQALGLGLQFLLWYDEGEERNRGNFPPRFSGRQFPNYSSELNVNALELEDSALYLCASSFVGGWIGFSNTGELFFGEGSRLTVL.

This chain joins TRBV5-6 and TRBJ1-2, with D hard to call. CDR1 and CDR2 from the germline V gene are SGHDT and YYEEEE. Deletions cut 4 bases from V and 7 bases from J, with 14 bases between. The CDR3 totals 13 residues. The CDR3 DNA is TGTGCCAGCAGCCCCTGGGTAGGGTTTGGCTACACCTTC. It specifies CASSPWVGFGYTF. Supplemented by reference TRBV5-6 and TRBJ1-2, the full variable domain reads DAGVTQSPTHLIKTRGQQVTLRCSPKSGHDTVSWYQQALGQGPQFIFQYYEEEERQRGNFPDRFSGHQFPNYSSELNVNALLLGDSALYLCASSPWVGFGYTFGSGTRLTVV.

This clone appeared a few times. The V and J genes are TRBV7-8 and TRBJ2-1; D may be TRBD2 (7 bases). V was clipped by 3 bases and J by 4 bases, with 16 bases between them. The CDR3 is 16 amino acids. Germline V gives CDR1 SGHVS, CDR2 FQNEAQ. CDR3 coding DNA: TGTGCCAGCAGCTTCCTAGGGGGGGAAAGTTACAATGAGCAGTTCTTC. Its translation: CASSFLGGESYNEQFF.

The chain employs TRBV25-1 and TRBJ1-1, with D possibly TRBD1 on 5 matching bases. CDR1 is MGHDK and CDR2 is SYGVNS in the germline V gene. The CDR3 sequence is 14 residues long. The V gene lost 6 bases and the J gene lost 6 bases, with 17 bases spanning the gap. The CDR3 here is CASRSMGLLSEAFF. Here the CDR3 DNA reads TGTGCCAGCAGATCTATGGGACTGTTGTCTGAAGCTTTCTTT.

The chain is built from TRBV5-8 and TRBJ2-6; D is unclear. Trimming cost V 0 bases and J 0 bases, with 7 bases left between them. In germline, CDR1 is SGHTS, CDR2 YDEGEE. The CDR3 length is 16 residues. The CDR3: CASSLGPTSGANVLTF. In nucleotides, the CDR3 is TGTGCCAGCAGCTTGGGACCGACCTCTGGGGCCAACGTCCTGACTTTC.